Listed below are T cell receptor beta chains from one sample, sequenced in a study of cytomegalovirus exposure and HLA in healthy donors. This table comes from immunoSEQ multiplex PCR, and its TCRdb copy is limited to in-frame clones, with some not included. Of about 140,000 clones listed, 70% to 80% were seen once; the top ten hold roughly 1.6%. Material: PBMCs. The receptors stem from a female donor in good health and CMV-seronegative. Each CDR3 is given with its conserved first and last residue. The D gene is left open where the match is weak. Expanded clones get a size class; other rows say once, few or many, or leave the size out.

d_gene	v_gene	j_gene	abundance	CDR3aa	CDR3nt
-	TRBV19	TRBJ1-1	few	CASSTSARAEAFF	TGTGCCAGTAGTACCTCCGCTCGGGCTGAAGCTTTCTTT
-	TRBV5-1	TRBJ1-2	few	CASSLGESRDYTF	TGCGCCAGCAGCTTGGGAGAGTCCAGGGACTACACCTTC
TRBD2	TRBV6-5	TRBJ2-5	-	CASSLAGGRETQYF	TGTGCCAGCAGTTTAGCGGGGGGGAGGGAGACCCAGTACTTC
TRBD1	TRBV27	TRBJ1-2	-	CATLDRVDGYTF	TGTGCCACCTTAGACAGGGTGGATGGCTACACCTTC
-	TRBV27	TRBJ1-2	-	CASSFSRAFNYGYTF	TGTGCCAGCAGTTTCAGCAGGGCGTTTAACTATGGCTACACCTTC
TRBD1	TRBV11-2	TRBJ2-1	once	CASSLGTAYNEQFF	TGTGCCAGCAGCTTGGGGACAGCCTACAATGAGCAGTTCTTC
-	TRBV2	TRBJ1-3	-	CASSRGSGNTIYF	TGTGCCAGCAGCCGGGGCTCTGGAAACACCATATATTTT
TRBD1	TRBV7-2	TRBJ1-4	-	CASSQTGGPEKLFF	TGTGCCAGCAGCCAGACAGGGGGTCCAGAAAAACTGTTTTTT
TRBD1	TRBV4-1	TRBJ2-3	-	CASSQPRDRVRTDTQYF	TGCGCCAGCAGCCAACCCCGGGACAGGGTCCGCACAGATACGCAGTATTTT
TRBD2	TRBV5-4	TRBJ2-2	-	CASSLEGLAMNTGELFF	TGTGCCAGCAGCTTGGAGGGACTAGCCATGAACACCGGGGAGCTGTTTTTT
TRBD2	TRBV19	TRBJ2-1	-	CASTPLAATYNEQFF	TGTGCCAGTACCCCTCTAGCGGCCACCTACAATGAGCAGTTCTTC
TRBD1	TRBV28	TRBJ2-7	-	CASSLSPGQGYEQYF	TGTGCCAGCAGTTTAAGCCCGGGACAGGGATACGAGCAGTACTTC
TRBD2	TRBV11-2	TRBJ2-3	-	CASSRRTSGASTDTQYF	TGTGCCAGCAGCCGCAGGACTAGCGGGGCTAGCACAGATACGCAGTATTTT
TRBD2	TRBV5-1	TRBJ2-1	once	CASSPTSGGAYEQFF	TGCGCCAGCAGCCCAACTAGCGGGGGGGCCTATGAGCAGTTCTTC
TRBD1	TRBV10-1	TRBJ1-1	-	CASSRGGTDTEAFF	TGCGCCAGCAGCAGAGGAGGGACAGACACTGAAGCTTTCTTT
-	TRBV5-4	TRBJ2-2	-	CASSSSLIANTGELFF	TGTGCCAGCAGTTCTAGCTTAATTGCGAACACCGGGGAGCTGTTTTTT
-	TRBV5-4	TRBJ1-1	few	CASSLGVAGTPEAFF	TGTGCCAGCAGCTTGGGGGTTGCGGGGACGCCTGAAGCTTTCTTT
TRBD2	TRBV10-3	TRBJ2-3	-	CATYSGTSDTQYF	TGTGCCACTTATAGCGGGACTTCAGATACGCAGTATTTT
-	TRBV21-1	TRBJ2-4	-	CATRALAKNIQYF	TGTGCCACCCGAGCCCTAGCCAAAAACATTCAGTACTTC
TRBD1	TRBV6-4	TRBJ1-1	-	CASSEDRFGTEAFF	TGTGCCAGCAGTGAGGACAGGTTTGGCACTGAAGCTTTCTTT
TRBD2	TRBV27	TRBJ2-2	few	CASGVRSGSPTGELFF	TGTGCCAGCGGGGTACGTAGCGGGTCTCCCACCGGGGAGCTGTTTTTT
-	TRBV30	TRBJ1-4	-	CAWRGRLTNEKLFF	TGTGCCTGGAGGGGGAGGTTGACTAATGAAAAACTGTTTTTT
TRBD2	TRBV7-9	TRBJ2-7	once	CSSSLVGSGRQTTYEQYF	TGTTCCAGCAGCTTAGTTGGTAGCGGGAGGCAAACCACCTACGAGCAGTACTTC
TRBD2	TRBV19	TRBJ2-7	-	CASSIMASGRRGDEQYF	TGTGCCAGTAGTATTATGGCTAGCGGGAGGAGAGGGGACGAGCAGTACTTC
-	TRBV5-6	TRBJ2-3	-	CASSGEADTQYF	TGTGCCAGCAGCGGCGAGGCAGATACGCAGTATTTT
TRBD1	TRBV7-9	TRBJ1-5	-	CASSLLRGRDNQPQHF	TGTGCCAGCAGCCTACTCAGGGGGCGCGACAATCAGCCCCAGCATTTT
-	TRBV7-9	TRBJ1-6	few	CASSLQGGNSPLHF	TGTGCCAGCAGCTTACAGGGAGGGAATTCACCCCTCCACTTT
TRBD1	TRBV9	TRBJ1-5	-	CASGIGTGDGMPQHF	TGTGCCAGCGGGATTGGGACAGGGGACGGTATGCCCCAGCATTTT
-	TRBV10-3	TRBJ1-5	few	CAISPGQNQPQHF	TGTGCCATCAGTCCGGGACAAAATCAGCCCCAGCATTTT
-	TRBV4-2	TRBJ2-6	-	CASSQDSANSGANVLTF	TGTGCCAGCAGCCAAGATAGTGCGAACTCTGGGGCCAACGTCCTGACTTTC
TRBD1	TRBV18	TRBJ1-5	-	CASSPTPMGQGGVGNQPQHF	TGTGCCAGCTCACCAACTCCAATGGGACAGGGTGGTGTTGGCAATCAGCCCCAGCATTTT
TRBD1	TRBV6-1	TRBJ2-7	-	CASLGDSTYEQYF	TGTGCCAGCTTGGGGGACAGCACCTACGAGCAGTACTTC
-	TRBV15	TRBJ2-7	-	CATSADGGRYEQYF	TGTGCCACCAGCGCTGATGGCGGAAGATACGAGCAGTACTTC
TRBD1	TRBV10-3	TRBJ2-7	-	CAISLGQGWDEQYF	TGTGCCATCAGCCTGGGACAGGGGTGGGACGAGCAGTACTTC
-	TRBV6-5	TRBJ1-5	-	CASSYRGGGQPQHF	TGTGCCAGCAGTTACCGGGGGGGAGGTCAGCCCCAGCATTTT
TRBD2	TRBV10-1	TRBJ2-5	-	CASSAGSGEQETQYF	TGCGCCAGCAGTGCAGGTAGCGGGGAACAAGAGACCCAGTACTTC
-	TRBV2	TRBJ1-1	-	CASSGDMNTEAFF	TGTGCCAGCAGTGGAGACATGAACACTGAAGCTTTCTTT
-	TRBV5-6	TRBJ1-5	many	CASSLGGGWQPQHF	TGTGCCAGCAGTTTAGGGGGGGGCTGGCAGCCCCAGCATTTT
-	TRBV5-1	TRBJ1-2	-	CASSLDTGGVYGYTF	TGCGCCAGCAGCCTAGATACAGGTGGCGTCTATGGCTACACCTTC
-	TRBV6-5	TRBJ2-1	-	CASRETRGTYNEQFF	TGTGCCAGCAGAGAAACTAGGGGGACCTACAATGAGCAGTTCTTC
-	TRBV28	TRBJ2-1	-	CASSLPGGPLDITNEQFF	TGTGCCAGCAGTTTGCCAGGGGGGCCGTTAGACATTACCAATGAGCAGTTCTTC
-	TRBV7-9	TRBJ1-5	-	CASSWSGDGIRNQPQHF	TGTGCCAGCAGCTGGTCCGGGGATGGGATTCGCAATCAGCCCCAGCATTTT
TRBD1	TRBV7-2	TRBJ1-4	-	CASSSGQGIKEKLFF	TGTGCCAGCAGCTCCGGACAGGGAATTAAGGAAAAACTGTTTTTT
-	TRBV25-1	TRBJ1-2	-	CASSGSGNYGYTF	TGTGCCAGCAGTGGTTCGGGGAATTATGGCTACACCTTC
-	TRBV7-8	TRBJ2-1	-	CASSLEQQGRLGNNEQFF	TGTGCCAGCAGCTTAGAACAACAGGGAAGGTTGGGGAACAATGAGCAATTCTTC
TRBD2	TRBV27	TRBJ2-7	-	CASSLLREGLYEQYF	TGTGCCAGCAGTTTATTGCGGGAGGGCCTTTACGAGCAGTACTTC
-	TRBV5-1	TRBJ2-7	-	CASSPRTGGSSYEQYF	TGCGCCAGCAGCCCAAGGACAGGAGGGAGCTCCTACGAGCAGTACTTC
-	TRBV30	TRBJ1-6	-	CAWSSQGLPNSPLHF	TGTGCCTGGAGCAGCCAGGGGTTGCCTAATTCACCCCTCCACTTT
-	TRBV5-8	TRBJ1-6	-	CASSQRGGNSPLHF	TGTGCCAGCAGCCAGAGGGGGGGGAATTCACCCCTCCACTTT
TRBD2	TRBV29-1	TRBJ2-3	-	CSVSGEGGTDTQYF	TGCAGCGTTTCGGGGGAGGGAGGCACAGATACGCAGTATTTT
-	TRBV5-6	TRBJ2-5	-	CASSLYHRAETQYF	TGTGCCAGCAGCTTGTATCACAGGGCGGAGACCCAGTACTTC
TRBD1	TRBV2	TRBJ2-7	-	CASSDGQGLTYEQYF	TGTGCCAGCAGTGACGGACAGGGTTTGACCTACGAGCAGTACTTC
TRBD1	TRBV27	TRBJ2-4	-	CASSTGQRNIQYF	TGTGCCAGCAGCACGGGACAGAGAAACATTCAGTACTTC
-	TRBV5-1	TRBJ1-2	once	CASSLNPSRDINGYPF	TGCGCCAGCAGCTTGAACCCATCCCGGGACATAAATGGCTACCCCTTC
TRBD1	TRBV30	TRBJ2-3	-	CAWGTGIDTQYF	TGTGCCTGGGGGACAGGGATAGATACGCAGTATTTT
TRBD1	TRBV11-3	TRBJ1-1	-	CASSSGQGNTEAFF	TGTGCCAGCAGCTCAGGACAGGGGAACACTGAAGCTTTCTTT
-	TRBV30	TRBJ2-3	-	CASQTGDTQYF	TGTGCCTCTCAAACAGGGGATACGCAGTATTTT
TRBD1	TRBV19	TRBJ1-2	-	CASRRQGAENYGYTF	TGTGCCAGTAGGAGACAGGGGGCCGAGAACTATGGCTACACCTTC